This is a list of T cell receptor beta chains from one sample in a study of lymphopenia after photon versus proton radiotherapy. The method was immunoSEQ multiplex PCR; TCRdb's version includes in-frame clones alone and lacks a portion of them. Of 70,000 or so clones listed, around 92% are singletons. Sequencing used peripheral blood, obtained from a patient treated with photon-based radiotherapy. The source of these receptors is a woman in her thirties or forties with cholangiocarcinoma. Both conserved end residues are part of each CDR3. The order of the fields is V gene, J gene, CDR3 protein.

V gene: TRBV4-3
J gene: TRBJ1-1
CDR3 protein: CASSQDRGLTEAFF

V gene: TRBV25-1
J gene: TRBJ1-6
CDR3 protein: CASSVGSYNSPLHF

V gene: TRBV28
J gene: TRBJ1-5
CDR3 protein: CASSLFLSNRGNQPQHF

V gene: TRBV19
J gene: TRBJ2-1
CDR3 protein: CASSNSPGNEQFF

V gene: TRBV7-9
J gene: TRBJ2-2
CDR3 protein: CASSLELGSAELFF

V gene: TRBV5-4
J gene: TRBJ2-7
CDR3 protein: CASSQLPGQGPNEQYF

V gene: TRBV28
J gene: TRBJ2-7
CDR3 protein: CASTPRASGLTYEQYF

V gene: TRBV30
J gene: TRBJ2-7
CDR3 protein: CAWRRLDEQYF

V gene: TRBV4-1
J gene: TRBJ2-1
CDR3 protein: CASSMPGQGFNEQFF

V gene: TRBV28
J gene: TRBJ2-7
CDR3 protein: CASSLGQVFYEQYF

V gene: TRBV5-1
J gene: TRBJ1-2
CDR3 protein: CASSYDRLGRGYTF

V gene: TRBV19
J gene: TRBJ1-5
CDR3 protein: CASSIVRGSQPQHF

V gene: TRBV9
J gene: TRBJ1-5
CDR3 protein: CASSVATGGTGGIDQPQHF

V gene: TRBV7-3
J gene: TRBJ2-3
CDR3 protein: CASSLTRSDTQYF

V gene: TRBV19
J gene: TRBJ2-5
CDR3 protein: CASRNGWGTGKGQREETQYF

V gene: TRBV19
J gene: TRBJ1-4
CDR3 protein: CASLAHEKLFF

V gene: TRBV5-1
J gene: TRBJ2-1
CDR3 protein: CASSLVAGTGYNEQFF

V gene: TRBV11-3
J gene: TRBJ1-1
CDR3 protein: CASSYRQGRIVMNTEAFF

V gene: TRBV5-1
J gene: TRBJ2-2
CDR3 protein: CASSLVAGRNTGELFF

V gene: TRBV11-3
J gene: TRBJ2-2
CDR3 protein: CASSLDGRGRRGVNTGELFF

V gene: TRBV30
J gene: TRBJ1-2
CDR3 protein: CAWAGTANYGYTF

V gene: TRBV5-1
J gene: TRBJ1-2
CDR3 protein: CASSPGQVLGGYTF

V gene: TRBV5-4
J gene: TRBJ2-2
CDR3 protein: CASSLTGTANTGELFF

V gene: TRBV28
J gene: TRBJ1-1
CDR3 protein: CASSLKRAEAFF

V gene: TRBV25-1
J gene: TRBJ1-2
CDR3 protein: CASTEGYGYTF

V gene: TRBV6-5
J gene: TRBJ1-2
CDR3 protein: CASSDLGSNYGYTF

V gene: TRBV6-1
J gene: TRBJ2-7
CDR3 protein: CASRLTGTTASEQYF

V gene: TRBV10-3
J gene: TRBJ1-6
CDR3 protein: CAISESTGSTNSPLHF

V gene: TRBV4-1
J gene: TRBJ1-5
CDR3 protein: CASSQKGGDRAYQPQHF

V gene: TRBV19
J gene: TRBJ2-3
CDR3 protein: CASSTPLAGGLITDTQYF

V gene: TRBV18
J gene: TRBJ1-1
CDR3 protein: CASSPRLQNTEAFF

V gene: TRBV11-2
J gene: TRBJ1-1
CDR3 protein: CASSWGTEAFF

V gene: TRBV28
J gene: TRBJ2-4
CDR3 protein: CASIGLLGNIQYF

V gene: TRBV25-1
J gene: TRBJ2-3
CDR3 protein: CASSARSETSTDTQYF

V gene: TRBV19
J gene: TRBJ1-1
CDR3 protein: CASSIRRGGFGTEAFF

V gene: TRBV18
J gene: TRBJ1-5
CDR3 protein: CASSPGVANQPQHF

V gene: TRBV6-5
J gene: TRBJ2-7
CDR3 protein: CASSWGRGLEQYF

V gene: TRBV7-3
J gene: TRBJ2-2
CDR3 protein: CASRRGQGTGELFF

V gene: TRBV6-5
J gene: TRBJ2-3
CDR3 protein: CASSYGQYTDTQYF

V gene: TRBV6-6
J gene: TRBJ2-1
CDR3 protein: CASSSGQPYNEQFF

V gene: TRBV7-2
J gene: TRBJ2-2
CDR3 protein: CASSLRAGELFF

V gene: TRBV19
J gene: TRBJ2-1
CDR3 protein: CASSPGLASNEQFF

V gene: TRBV30
J gene: TRBJ2-1
CDR3 protein: CAWSHDSGINEQFF

V gene: TRBV28
J gene: TRBJ1-6
CDR3 protein: CASSLWDSELNSPLHF